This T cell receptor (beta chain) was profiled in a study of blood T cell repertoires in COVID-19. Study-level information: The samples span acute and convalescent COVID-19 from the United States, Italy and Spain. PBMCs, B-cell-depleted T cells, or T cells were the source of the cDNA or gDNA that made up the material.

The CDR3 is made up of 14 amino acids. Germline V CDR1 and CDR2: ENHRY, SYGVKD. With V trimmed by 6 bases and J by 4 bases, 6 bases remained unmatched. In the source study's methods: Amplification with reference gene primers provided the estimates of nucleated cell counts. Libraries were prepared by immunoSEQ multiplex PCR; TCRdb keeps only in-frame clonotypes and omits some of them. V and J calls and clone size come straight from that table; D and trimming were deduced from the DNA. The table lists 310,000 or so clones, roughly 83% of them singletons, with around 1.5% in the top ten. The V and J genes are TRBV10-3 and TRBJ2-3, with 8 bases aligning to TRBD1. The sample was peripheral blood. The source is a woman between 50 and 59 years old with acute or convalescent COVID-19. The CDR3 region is CAIRDDRGPDTQYF. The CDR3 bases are TGTGCCATCAGGGATGACAGGGGCCCAGATACGCAGTATTTT.